Listed below are T cell receptor beta chains from one sample, sequenced in a study of Ad26.COV2.S vaccination and SARS-CoV-2 variants. Sequencing used immunoSEQ multiplex PCR; TCRdb keeps in-frame clones, though not all of them. Among around 370,000 clones listed, roughly 94% were seen once. Sequences were derived from peripheral blood, sampled after recovery from COVID-19. The receptors originated from a human donor who had recovered from COVID-19. Both conserved end residues are part of each CDR3. Fields, in order: J gene, clone size, V gene, D gene, CDR3 DNA, CDR3 protein. The D gene is left open where the match is weak. Not all rows give a size; the values are once, few, many and, for expanded clones, a class.

>TRBJ2-5|-|TRBV9|-
TGTGCCAGCAGCGTAGCGGTTTGGCAGGGGCAAGAGACCCAGTACTTC
CASSVAVWQGQETQYF
>TRBJ2-3|-|TRBV5-6|TRBD2
TGTGCCAGCAGCCTAGGACTAGCGGGGGCCCCAGATACGCAGTATTTT
CASSLGLAGAPDTQYF
>TRBJ2-7|once|TRBV6-1|-
TGTGCCAGCAGTGATTTAAGCGACGAGCAGTACTTC
CASSDLSDEQYF
>TRBJ2-2|-|TRBV7-8|-
TGTGCCAGCAGCATCCGGCGCGTGACCGGGGAGCTGTTTTTT
CASSIRRVTGELFF
>TRBJ1-2|-|TRBV28|TRBD1
TGTGCCAGCAGTTCCCCTGGGACAGGGGAATCTAACTATGGCTACACCTTC
CASSSPGTGESNYGYTF
>TRBJ2-5|-|TRBV12-5|-
TGTGCTAGTGGTTTGGTAGAGACCCAGTACTTC
CASGLVETQYF
>TRBJ1-2|-|TRBV6-1|TRBD1
TGTGCCAGCAGTGAATTTTTCGGGACAGCCTTCTATGGCTACACCTTC
CASSEFFGTAFYGYTF
>TRBJ2-1|-|TRBV3-1/TRBV3-2|TRBD2
TGTGCCAGCAGCCCAACCCTGAGCGGGGGTTACAATGAGCAGTTCTTC
CASSPTLSGGYNEQFF
>TRBJ2-3|-|TRBV27|TRBD2
TGTGCCAGCAGTTTATCGAGAAGAAAGCGGGGACCAGATACGCAGTATTTT
CASSLSRRKRGPDTQYF
>TRBJ2-1|-|TRBV6-5|TRBD2
TGTGCCAGCAGTCCCGTGAGAGCGGGGGGAAATGAGCAGTTCTTC
CASSPVRAGGNEQFF
>TRBJ1-5|-|TRBV7-2|-
TGTGCCAGCAGCTGGGTGGGTGGGGACCCAAATCAGCCCCAGCATTTT
CASSWVGGDPNQPQHF
>TRBJ2-2|few|TRBV10-1|-
TGCGCCAGCAGAAGATCGGCCGGGGAGCTGTTTTTT
CASRRSAGELFF
>TRBJ1-1|few|TRBV15|-
TGTGCCACCAGCAGAGTGATGAACACTGAAGCTTTCTTT
CATSRVMNTEAFF
>TRBJ2-1|-|TRBV5-6|-
TGTGCCAGCAGCTTGGGTGTTAGCTACAATGAGCAGTTCTTC
CASSLGVSYNEQFF
>TRBJ2-7|-|TRBV20-1|-
TGCAGTGCTAGTGATGTGTCCTACGAGCAGTACTTC
CSASDVSYEQYF
>TRBJ2-5|-|TRBV5-1|-
TGCGCCAGCAGCTTTGAACAAGAGACCCAGTACTTC
CASSFEQETQYF
>TRBJ1-6|-|TRBV2|TRBD1
TGTGCCAGCAGGGAAACAGGGGGTGGTTCACCCCTCCACTTT
CASRETGGGSPLHF
>TRBJ2-5|-|TRBV7-8|TRBD1
TGTGCCAGCAGCCCTCTTCCGGGACAGGGCCTAAAAGAGACCCAGTACTTC
CASSPLPGQGLKETQYF
>TRBJ1-1|-|TRBV29-1|-
TGCAGCGTCCGGACGGGGAACACTGAAGCTTTCTTT
CSVRTGNTEAFF
>TRBJ2-1|-|TRBV29-1|TRBD2
TGCAGCGTAGTACTAGCGGTCCAAAGCGAGCAGTTCTTC
CSVVLAVQSEQFF
>TRBJ1-2|once|TRBV6-1|TRBD1
TGTGCCAGCAGTGAATCCCAGGGGGGACTAGATGGCTACACCTTC
CASSESQGGLDGYTF
>TRBJ1-3|-|TRBV27|-
TGTGCCAGCAGCCGCCATCTTCCCCCGTCCGGAAACACCATATATTTT
CASSRHLPPSGNTIYF
>TRBJ1-3|once|TRBV15|-
TGTGCCACCAGCACCCACAAGAGCTCTGGAAACACCATATATTTT
CATSTHKSSGNTIYF
>TRBJ2-3|-|TRBV9|-
TGTGCCAGCAGCGTCGGTGCGGTTAGCACAGATACGCAGTATTTT
CASSVGAVSTDTQYF
>TRBJ1-1|-|TRBV29-1|-
TGCAGCGTTGTTGGAGCTGCGCCGAACACTGAAGCTTTCTTT
CSVVGAAPNTEAFF
>TRBJ2-7|-|TRBV5-1|TRBD1
TGCGCCAGCAGCCAAGGGACAGGCCTGACCTACGAGCAGTACTTC
CASSQGTGLTYEQYF
>TRBJ1-2|once|TRBV29-1|TRBD1
TGCAGCGTTGAAGATAGACAGGGGAACTATGGCTACACCTTC
CSVEDRQGNYGYTF
>TRBJ2-5|-|TRBV24-1|-
TGTGCCACCAGTGATTCCCTCGCGGGAGAGACCCAGTACTTC
CATSDSLAGETQYF
>TRBJ2-2|-|TRBV14|-
TGTGCCAGCAAGGAGAACACCGGGGAGCTGTTTTTT
CASKENTGELFF
>TRBJ1-2|-|TRBV13|-
TGTGCCAGCAGCTTAGACAACAACTATGGCTACACCTTC
CASSLDNNYGYTF
>TRBJ1-4|once|TRBV5-1|TRBD1
TGCGCCAGCCGACAGGGTCGGGAAAAACTGTTTTTT
CASRQGREKLFF
>TRBJ1-1|-|TRBV3-1/TRBV3-2|-
TGTGCCAGCAGCCGTCACGGGGGGCTCACTGAAGCTTTCTTT
CASSRHGGLTEAFF
>TRBJ2-5|-|TRBV6-6|-
TGTGCCAGCAGCCCCGCCGGGAAGCAAGAGACCCAGTACTTC
CASSPAGKQETQYF
>TRBJ2-4|-|TRBV3-1/TRBV3-2|TRBD1
TGTGCCAGCAGCCTCCGGGACAGGGACAGTCAGTACTTC
CASSLRDRDSQYF
>TRBJ2-2|few|TRBV7-8|-
TGTGCCAGCAGCACCTCGGGGTACACCGGGGAGCTGTTTTTT
CASSTSGYTGELFF
>TRBJ1-2|-|TRBV4-3|-
TGCGCCAGCAGCCAAGATCGGGGGGGAGGATTC
CASSQDRGGGF